This record covers a single T cell receptor beta chain. The antigen is not known. A second PCR, run for roughly 7 to 11 cycles, used a sample-barcoded 5' primer plus a J-beta primer mix. There were at least 3 million CDR3-containing paired-end reads obtained from each sample. TCRdb processed the 5' RACE reads anew with MiXCR; each CDR3 protein has one entry. The repertoire holds about 720,000 distinct CDR3 sequences, with around 25% as singletons. This sample stems from a study of blood T cells in healthy people across ages. Study results and caveats: Long-lived donors exceeded aged donors in naive CD4+ cells and diversity.

Germline loops: CDR1 DFQATT, CDR2 SNEGSKA (reference sequence). CDR3 size: 17 residues. These sequences were also reported in another study, on T cells of mothers and their children. In that study: The sample comes from eight to ten healthy Caucasian donors: mothers and children.

The sample consisted of blood. This TCR was recovered from a boy between 5 and 17 years old in good health. This chain uses TRBV20-1 with TRBJ2-5; 8 bases are a match to TRBD2. TRBJ2-1 matches the DNA end more closely, so the J call is doubtful. CDR3: CSARYDSGREVNNEQFF. The DNA for the CDR3 is TGCAGTGCCCGATATGACTCGGGGCGGGAGGTTAACAATGAGCAGTTCTTC.